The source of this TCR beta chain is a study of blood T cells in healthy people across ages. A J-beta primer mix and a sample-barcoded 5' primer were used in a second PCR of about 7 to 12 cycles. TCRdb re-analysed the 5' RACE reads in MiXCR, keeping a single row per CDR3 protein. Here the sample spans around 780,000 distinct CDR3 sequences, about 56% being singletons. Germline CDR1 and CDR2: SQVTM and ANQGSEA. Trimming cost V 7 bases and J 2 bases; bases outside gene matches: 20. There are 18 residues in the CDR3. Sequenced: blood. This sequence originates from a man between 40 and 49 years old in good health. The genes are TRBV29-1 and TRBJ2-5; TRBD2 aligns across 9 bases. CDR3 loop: CSAVIPSDLAGIQETQYF. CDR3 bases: TGCAGCGCCGTGATCCCTTCTGACCTAGCGGGAATACAAGAGACCCAGTACTTC.